This TCR beta chain is from a study of cytomegalovirus exposure and HLA in healthy donors listed by TCRdb under 2017. For context, the study as a whole: An earlier analysis of around 600 of the donors reported more than 250 Gb of sequence data and some 100 million unique TCR beta sequences from roughly 180 million T cells. An early release that covered 500 to 800 HLA-typed donors contained around 300 gigabases of sequencing data and around 85 million unique TCR sequences. The genetic ancestry cluster associated with self-reported Caucasian donors included 81% of the 300 to 450 genotyped donors. The study was designed to test whether signatures of past pathogen exposure could be identified by cataloging public T cell receptors. The study used immunosequencing to profile the T cell repertoires of approximately 650 subjects and linked those repertoires to cytomegalovirus serostatus. A separate validation cohort of roughly 130 different subjects was used in addition to the approximately 700-subject first cohort. High-throughput TCR immunosequencing, statistical association of individual TCRs with disease status, and machine learning were combined to predict cytomegalovirus infection status. A later analysis re-analyzed previously published TCR beta repertoires from 600 to 850 donors and added high-resolution HLA genotyping to study TCR occurrence patterns. Rather than using new phenotypic data, the later analysis identified candidate immune exposures from TCR beta sequences and from how often those sequences occurred across donors. An earlier analysis of more than 450 of the donors used high-throughput TCR beta sequencing to judge whether each TCR beta V gene segment behaved as functional or pseudogenic. Alongside the repertoire data, information on donor age, sex, ethnicity and CMV serostatus was compiled. A later genetic analysis took genome-wide SNP genotypes for about three fifths of the 666 donors and used that subset as a discovery cohort. Every discovery cohort repertoire had been produced on one sequencing platform. HLA typing covered class I and class II loci at four-digit resolution. The number of typed donors differed by locus: about 620-640 for A, B, C, DRB1 and DQB1; roughly 510 for DQA1; around 610 for DPA1; and 400 to 480 for DPB1. Roughly 5 DR-DQ haplotypes were handled as single units for association and clustering because linkage in the cohort was strong. Among 300 to 500 genotyped donors of the cohort, an average of roughly 230,000 unique TCR beta nucleotide sequences was sequenced per donor, of which 15% to 20% were non-productive. The study at large found these results: Because counts were too low, around 18 rarely observed V segments, including chromosome 9 orphons, were left out of the earlier analysis of over 550 of the donors. While some public TCRs were present in many individuals, most TCR sequences turned up only very rarely across donors. A cluster of highly shared sequence variants was judged likely to represent a technical artifact of the sequencing pipeline. In a later analysis, some 18,000 TCR beta sequences were associated with specific HLA alleles at a false discovery rate of 0.05. Cytomegalovirus status was reported to be diagnosed by the classifier with high specificity and sensitivity in both the original and validation cohorts. Immune exposure information for the cohort was limited to CMV serostatus. A further reported finding was that TCR beta sequences accurately predicted the HLA-A and HLA-B alleles for most subjects in the first cohort. Compared with equally common non-associated chains, HLA-associated TCR beta chains in a later analysis were more clonally expanded and had lower generation probabilities. Correlated functional status among segregating V segments might reflect linkage disequilibrium, but an unknown experimental factor could not be ruled out. A later analysis reported that several top co-occurrence clusters appeared linked to parvovirus B19, influenza, CMV and Epstein-Barr virus. In a later analysis, the rate of TCR association differed among HLA loci, with DRB1 alleles having the most associated TCRs and HLA-C alleles having the fewest. In a later analysis, most CMV-associated TCR beta chains were found to appear HLA-restricted, with HLA associations seemingly driven largely by CMV exposure. A later genetic analysis associated a missense DCLRE1C variant with V-gene and J-gene trimming of TCR beta chains, and an independent cohort replicated the association. In vitro tests confirmed that a few of the cytomegalovirus-associated TCR beta chains recognize cytomegalovirus antigens. In this cohort, only TCR beta chains were sequenced, and detectable features were limited by the absence of alpha or paired-chain data. The authors suggested that the approach could potentially be generalized to other disease states and immunological phenotypes. When HLA alleles, especially DR and DQ, strongly co-occurred, TCR associations were difficult to assign to individual alleles. An earlier analysis of approximately 530 of the donors showed that most TCR beta V segments appeared in productive rearrangements either about 90% or about 30% of the time, which broadly matched IMGT annotations. The presence/absence analyses assumed that sequencing depth was roughly uniform across donors, and that assumption may not be true. The study gave a list of 150 to 200 TCR beta chains associated with cytomegalovirus. Because some donors lacked HLA typing at each locus, the association tests relied only on the typed subset. A later genetic analysis reported fewer N-insertions in productive TCRs among donors in an Asian-associated ancestry cluster than the approximately 700-donor mean.

Worth noting for this clone: Its antigen is unknown. No much larger clonotype is one base removed from it; base qualities were not supplied.

The cohort consisted of hundreds of healthy bone marrow donors. At the time of sampling, all cohort members were nominally healthy, though unrecorded immune exposures were likely present. The donor was CMV seropositive and was included in the group of some 290 seropositive cohort members. A peripheral blood sample was provided by each donor, and peripheral blood mononuclear cells were used for TCR beta sequencing. Genomic DNA extraction from the blood cell samples was performed with the Qiagen DNeasy Blood Extraction Kit. Receptor libraries were prepared by the immunoSEQ multiplex PCR assay. For the multiplex PCR, a mixture combining 60 forward primers for TCR Vbeta segments and 13 reverse primers for TCR Jbeta segments was used. Amplification of the CDR3 region of rearranged TCR beta genes was performed with a multiplex PCR assay on genomic DNA. The Illumina HiSeq System was used to sequence the amplified TCR beta libraries as 87-base-pair reads. Per the authors' processing: Across the 670 or so repertoires, a later analysis counted roughly 77 million unique TCR beta chains, roughly 11 million of which were shared by at least two donors. Raw reads were error-corrected and collapsed into unique sequences by a nearest-neighbor algorithm in which closely related sequences were merged to remove PCR and sequencing errors. To assign V, D and J gene segments, CDR3 sequences were aligned to IMGT reference sequences. Each retained sequence needed at least a six-nucleotide match to both a V gene segment and a J gene segment. A rearrangement counted as productive if the CDR3 had no stop codons and remained in frame with V and J, and every other rearrangement counted as non-productive. CDR3 was defined by IMGT convention, running from the second conserved V-encoded cysteine to the conserved J-encoded phenylalanine. In an earlier analysis of more than 550 of the donors, sequences lacking an unambiguous match to a single V gene segment were excluded. An earlier analysis of about 600 of the donors called V segments functional above 56.7% productive rearrangements and segregating when the between-donor standard deviation exceeded 5%. A statistical classification framework was developed to diagnose cytomegalovirus status using the catalog of TCR beta chain sequences. In a later analysis, V and J genes were assigned by comparing TCR nucleotide sequences against IMGT/GENE-DB human TR gene sequences. Using the TCRdist pipeline, a later analysis assigned CDR3 sequences along with most-parsimonious VDJ recombination scenarios. In a later analysis, each TCR beta chain was defined by its CDR3 amino acid sequence together with its V-gene family, and reads without a unique V-gene family were excluded. A later analysis removed 500 to 650 highly shared, low-generation-probability nucleotide sequences to deal with suspected cross-contamination and a sequencing artifact. For each public chain, a later analysis derived a clonal expansion index from normalized ranks of inferred template counts within each repertoire. In a later analysis, generation probabilities were computed with a VDJ recombination model fitted to out-of-frame rearrangements, and the resulting probabilities were checked against IGoR. In a later analysis, TCR-TCR, TCR-HLA and TCR-CMV co-occurrence was scored with hypergeometric tests, and a repertoire-size bias correction was applied to TCR pairs. In a later analysis, false discovery rates were estimated by permuting HLA or CMV assignments 20 times. A later analysis grouped co-occurring TCRs with DBSCAN, adding TCRdist sequence similarity when clustering within HLA-allele-positive subsets. Co-occurrence clustering excluded repertoires with fewer than 30,000 or more than 120,000 public chains, plus five with anomalous nucleotide sharing. Drawn from immuneACCESS, this table holds only the in-frame rearrangements with V and J called that TCRdb kept. Clones are partly lost; checked studies trace under half to an unresolved V gene and leave the rest unexplained. From that table come the V and J calls and clone size; the DNA was used to work out D and trimming. The sample contains 100,000 to 150,000 clones, roughly 82% of them found a single time. The ten top clones hold around 13% of the sample.

Sequencing input: PBMCs. The receptor was derived from a woman in her thirties or forties in good health and CMV-seropositive.

This receptor carries the CDR3 CASSEEVRSEAFF. The nucleotide sequence is given as TGTGCCAGCAGTGAGGAGGTCCGGAGTGAAGCTTTCTTT. The receptor chain draws on TRBV2 and TRBJ1-1; the D gene remains uncertain. In the germline V gene, CDR1 corresponds to SNHLY and CDR2 to FYNNEI. Relative to germline, V is 3 bases shorter and J is 7 bases shorter, with 12 bases between their ends. CDR3 length: 13 amino acids, cysteine to phenylalanine. CDR3 DNA only is kept here, 39 bases in frame from base 1.